This T cell receptor (beta chain) was found in a study of breast tumors, draining lymph nodes, adjacent tissues. A single record per CDR3 protein comes from TCRdb applying MiXCR to the multiplex PCR reads. The sample has about 200,000 distinct CDR3 sequences; less than 35% are singletons. Whole-study results and caveats: Tumor and nontumor repertoires were significantly more similar in luminal-like than in basal-like breast cancer. Tumor TCR diversity was below lymph nodes but above nontumor tissue.

Notes on this clonotype: Its antigen is currently unknown.

Axillary draining lymph nodes of breast cancer patients supplied the node samples. The material sequenced was axillary lymph node tissue. The receptor comes from a female donor with breast cancer. Some clones in this sample may be carry-over from other donors' samples.

CDR3 nucleotides: TGCGCCAGCAGACCACGACCCAGGGACTATGGCTACACCTTC. It specifies CASRPRPRDYGYTF. The chain carries TRBV5-1 and TRBJ1-2; D might be TRBD1 (5 bases). V lost 5 bases and J lost 3, with 14 bases in between. Germline CDR1 is SGHRS and CDR2 is YFSETQ. The CDR3 is 14 amino acids.